Following are 5 T cell receptor beta chains from one sample sequenced in a study of T cells after yellow fever vaccination (dated by TCRdb to the late 2010s). The meaning of the sample's treatment or condition label: live attenuated yellow fever vaccine strain. Library preparation used 5' RACE. Reads for this sample came from an Illumina NovaSeq 6000. In-frame beta chains were kept once TCRdb had trimmed the public reads at Q25 with fastp and called clones with MiXCR. Rows merge per CDR3 protein into single entries with the most common DNA and genes. For this sample the table gives 300,000 to 400,000 distinct CDR3 sequences, of which 3.5% to 4.5% were detected only once. The ten largest make up approximately 24% of the sample. Sequenced material: PBMCs, taken 5 days after the yellow fever booster vaccination. All receptors come from a man between 18 and 35 years old who received the YFV17D yellow fever vaccine.

This clonotype was picked up many times. The chain uses TRBV6-5 and TRBJ2-3, with D perhaps TRBD1 (5 bases). Between the trimmed V and J ends, which lost 2 bases and 5 bases, there was a span of 5 bases. Germline CDR1 MNHEY, CDR2 SVGAGI. The CDR3 sequence is 12 residues long. The CDR3 DNA reads TGTGCCAGCAGTTACGGACAAGATACGCAGTATTTT. Amino acids: CASSYGQDTQYF.

This clonotype turned up a few times. The J gene is TRBJ2-5, the V gene TRBV29-1; 7 bases fit TRBD1. Germline CDR1 SQVTM, CDR2 ANQGSEA. This CDR3 region has 12 residues. V was pared by 7 bases and J by 3 bases, with 5 bases of the junction left unmatched. Here the CDR3 DNA reads TGCAGCGCCGGACAGGATAAAGAGACCCAGTACTTC. This translates into CSAGQDKETQYF.

This clonotype was detected ten times or more. CDR3 sequence: CASRTGGDEQFF. CDR3 nucleotide sequence: TGCGCCAGCAGGACAGGGGGAGATGAGCAGTTCTTC. The chain combines TRBV10-2 with TRBJ2-1; 9 nucleotides line up with TRBD1. The CDR3 is 12 amino acids. Losses at the gene ends were 6 bases for V and 8 bases for J; bases not matched to a gene: 2. Germline assignment: CDR1 WSHSY and CDR2 SAAADI.

The sample holds many counts of this clonotype. V is TRBV5-1 and J is TRBJ2-3; TRBD1 is a possible D gene (6 bases). Germline CDR1 and CDR2: SGHRS and YFSETQ. The length of the CDR3 is 14 residues. V was clipped by 4 bases and J by 4 bases, with 13 bases between them. This CDR3 reads CASSPDSSSDTQYF. CDR3 DNA: TGCGCCAGCAGCCCGGACAGTTCTTCAGATACGCAGTATTTT.

This clonotype was seen a handful of times. This chain links TRBV20-1 with TRBJ2-5; D gene unclear. The CDR3 spans 13 residues. Per the germline V gene, CDR1 is DFQATT and CDR2 is SNEGSKA (reference sequence). Trimming removed 1 base at V and 3 bases at J, with 9 bases between. As DNA, the CDR3 is TGCAGTGCTAGAGGTTCGGCTAAAGAGACCCAGTACTTC. This gives the protein CSARGSAKETQYF.